These T cell receptor beta chains were read from a single sample in a study of human T cells and chemical hapten exposure. TCRdb recomputed calls from the RACE reads with MiXCR, one row per CDR3 protein. The top ten hold approximately 2.4% of the sample, which has under 95,000 distinct CDR3 sequences, around 8.8% seen once. This sample comprised whole blood, obtained in connection with sensitization to the hapten diphenylcyclopropenone (DPC). Receptors were obtained from a man between 35 and 55 years old with alopecia areata. Some clones in this sample may be carry-over from other donors' samples. The CDR3 runs from the conserved cysteine through the conserved F or W. Fields, in order: clone size, V gene, J gene, D gene, CDR3 protein, CDR3 DNA. The D gene is left open where the match is weak. Size tells how often a clone was seen (once, few, many) or the class of an expanded clone, and some rows leave it out.

>few|TRBV29-1|TRBJ1-4|.
CSVAWREKLFF
TGCAGCGTTGCCTGGAGGGAAAAACTGTTTTTT
>many|TRBV7-3|TRBJ2-2|.
CASSFALGTGELFF
TGTGCCAGCAGCTTCGCGTTGGGCACCGGGGAGCTGTTTTTT
>many|TRBV6-2/TRBV6-3|TRBJ1-1|.
CASGERAMNTEAFF
TGTGCCAGCGGAGAAAGGGCCATGAACACTGAAGCTTTCTTT
>few|TRBV20-1|TRBJ2-2|.
CSALDQGAAGELFF
TGCAGTGCTCTAGACCAGGGCGCGGCCGGGGAGCTGTTTTTT
>.|TRBV18|TRBJ2-3|TRBD2
CASSPSRLAKNRSDTQYF
TGTGCCAGCTCACCATCTAGACTAGCGAAAAATCGTTCAGATACGCAGTATTTT
>.|TRBV2|TRBJ2-3|.
CASNGELAIADTQYF
TGTGCCAGTAACGGCGAACTAGCTATTGCAGATACGCAGTATTTT
>.|TRBV29-1|TRBJ1-2|.
CSVAADNNYGYTF
TGCAGCGTTGCCGCCGACAATAACTATGGCTACACCTTC
>many|TRBV20-1|TRBJ2-2|.
CSASTFGDTGELFF
TGCAGTGCTAGTACCTTCGGCGACACCGGGGAGCTGTTTTTT
>few|TRBV4-3|TRBJ2-2|.
CASSQAVRASNTGELFF
TGCGCCAGCAGCCAAGCCGTCCGGGCCTCGAACACCGGGGAGCTGTTTTTT
>.|TRBV10-3|TRBJ2-7|.
CAISPAVGEQYF
TGTGCCATCAGCCCAGCAGTGGGGGAGCAGTACTTC
>.|TRBV14|TRBJ1-2|.
CASSHSREGGYTF
TGTGCCAGCAGCCATAGCAGGGAGGGAGGCTACACCTTC
>many|TRBV20-1|TRBJ2-7|.
CSASRIGGVDEQYF
TGCAGTGCTAGCCGAATAGGAGGTGTGGACGAGCAGTACTTC
>few|TRBV3-1|TRBJ2-1|.
CASSQELISSYEQFF
TGTGCCAGCAGCCAAGAATTGATTAGCAGCTATGAGCAGTTCTTC
>few|TRBV3-1|TRBJ1-6|.
CASRSGTEVSPLHF
TGTGCCAGCAGATCCGGGACTGAGGTATCACCCCTCCACTTT
>.|TRBV28|TRBJ1-1|.
CASSLLELLNTEAFF
TGTGCCAGCAGTTTATTAGAACTCTTGAACACTGAAGCTTTCTTT
>.|TRBV18|TRBJ2-3|TRBD2
CASSPLAGGLNTDTQYF
TGTGCCAGCTCACCATTGGCGGGAGGGCTTAACACAGATACGCAGTATTTT
>many|TRBV7-6|TRBJ2-7|TRBD1
CASSLTQGALDEQYF
TGTGCCAGCAGCTTAACACAGGGGGCACTCGACGAGCAGTACTTC
>.|TRBV7-2|TRBJ2-2|.
CASSLGTGVNTGELFF
TGTGCCAGCAGCTTAGGTACCGGTGTGAACACCGGGGAGCTGTTTTTT
>few|TRBV7-2|TRBJ2-3|TRBD2
CASSLLRLAGPRSTDTQYF
TGTGCCAGCAGCTTATTACGGCTAGCGGGACCTCGAAGCACAGATACGCAGTATTTT
>many|TRBV3-1|TRBJ1-4|.
CASSQAVPGEKLFF
TGTGCCAGCAGCCAAGCAGTCCCCGGTGAAAAACTGTTTTTT
>.|TRBV20-1|TRBJ1-1|.
CSARVGMNTEAFF
TGCAGTGCTAGAGTGGGCATGAACACTGAAGCTTTCTTT
>.|TRBV7-8|TRBJ2-3|.
CASSLVPSTDTQYF
TGTGCCAGCAGCCTCGTTCCTAGCACAGATACGCAGTATTTT
>many|TRBV9|TRBJ1-5|.
CASSVEPSNQPQHF
TGTGCCAGCAGCGTAGAACCTAGCAATCAGCCCCAGCATTTT
>many|TRBV12-3/TRBV12-4|TRBJ2-6|.
CASSSQGAPSGANVLTF
TGTGCCAGCAGTTCACAAGGGGCCCCCTCTGGGGCCAACGTCCTGACTTTC
>.|TRBV6-1|TRBJ1-1|.
CASSEAALRGTEAFF
TGTGCCAGCAGTGAGGCCGCCCTCAGGGGTACTGAAGCTTTCTTT
>.|TRBV7-9|TRBJ2-3|.
CASSLEGTGDTQYF
TGTGCCAGCAGCTTAGAGGGCACGGGGGATACGCAGTATTTT
>few|TRBV10-2|TRBJ2-1|TRBD2
CASSGLAGSDEQFF
TGCGCCTCTAGCGGACTAGCGGGATCGGATGAGCAGTTCTTC
>.|TRBV20-1|TRBJ2-5|TRBD2
CSARDLTSGSFQETQYF
TGCAGTGCTAGAGATCTGACTAGCGGGTCATTTCAAGAGACCCAGTACTTC
>many|TRBV29-1|TRBJ1-3|.
CSVAGTGNTIYF
TGCAGCGTTGCCGGGACTGGAAACACCATATATTTT
>few|TRBV28|TRBJ2-7|TRBD1
CASSRAGTGHHEQYF
TGTGCCAGCAGTCGCGCGGGGACAGGGCACCACGAGCAGTACTTC
>few|TRBV9|TRBJ2-5|TRBD2
CASSPRTSGRKETQYF
TGTGCCAGCAGCCCTAGGACTAGCGGGAGGAAAGAGACCCAGTACTTC
>many|TRBV30|TRBJ2-5|.
CAWSSARETQYF
TGTGCCTGGAGTTCGGCTAGGGAGACCCAGTACTTC
>.|TRBV12-3/TRBV12-4|TRBJ1-1|.
CASSWPRPGGTEAFF
TGTGCCAGCAGTTGGCCTCGTCCGGGAGGCACTGAAGCTTTCTTT
>medium-sized|TRBV7-9|TRBJ1-1|.
CASSFSLSEAFF
TGTGCCAGCAGCTTTTCGCTGTCTGAAGCTTTCTTT
>few|TRBV28|TRBJ2-1|.
CASNEQDFSYNEQFF
TGTGCCAGCAATGAGCAAGATTTCTCCTACAATGAGCAGTTCTTC
>.|TRBV2|TRBJ2-3|.
CASPHAKGGDTQYF
TGTGCCAGCCCCCACGCTAAGGGAGGAGATACGCAGTATTTT
>.|TRBV20-1|TRBJ2-6|.
CSAQGQGGSGANVLTF
TGCAGTGCCCAGGGGCAGGGGGGGTCTGGGGCCAACGTCCTGACTTTC
>few|TRBV7-2|TRBJ2-1|TRBD2
CASSFLRGTSGGRNEQFF
TGTGCCAGCAGCTTCCTTAGGGGGACTAGCGGAGGGAGGAATGAGCAGTTCTTC
>many|TRBV9|TRBJ1-4|.
CASSALQGAQRKLFF
TGTGCCAGCAGCGCACTTCAGGGAGCCCAGCGAAAACTGTTTTTT
>many|TRBV7-6|TRBJ2-7|.
CASSLGDYEQYF
TGTGCCAGCAGCCTAGGGGACTACGAGCAGTACTTC
>many|TRBV5-1|TRBJ2-1|TRBD2
CASSLEGSGRNEQFF
TGCGCCAGCAGCTTGGAGGGTAGCGGGAGGAATGAGCAGTTCTTC
>many|TRBV11-2|TRBJ1-5|.
CASSPAGYQPQHF
TGTGCCAGCAGCCCTGCGGGGTATCAGCCCCAGCATTTT